The present entry profiles one TCR beta chain with its context. This CDR3 region has 14 residues. Germline loops: CDR1 MDHEN, CDR2 SYDVKM. V was pared by 5 bases and J by 8 bases, with 11 bases of the junction left unmatched. The data stem from a study of PD-L1 blockade in urothelial cancer. This sample's time point: peripheral blood 6 weeks after treatment start. Data came from immunoSEQ multiplex PCR; TCRdb stores just in-frame clones and leaves some out. The sample includes about 45,000 clones, 83% of them seen just once. The TCR was taken from a man in his 60s with urothelial cancer. Sequencing was performed on PBMCs, taken around atezolizumab (anti-PD-L1) treatment. The chain has TRBV28 and TRBJ1-2; 7 positions match TRBD1. The CDR3, as DNA: TGTGCCAGCAGTCTAACCCGACAGGGAAACGGCTACACCTTC. Its translation is CASSLTRQGNGYTF.